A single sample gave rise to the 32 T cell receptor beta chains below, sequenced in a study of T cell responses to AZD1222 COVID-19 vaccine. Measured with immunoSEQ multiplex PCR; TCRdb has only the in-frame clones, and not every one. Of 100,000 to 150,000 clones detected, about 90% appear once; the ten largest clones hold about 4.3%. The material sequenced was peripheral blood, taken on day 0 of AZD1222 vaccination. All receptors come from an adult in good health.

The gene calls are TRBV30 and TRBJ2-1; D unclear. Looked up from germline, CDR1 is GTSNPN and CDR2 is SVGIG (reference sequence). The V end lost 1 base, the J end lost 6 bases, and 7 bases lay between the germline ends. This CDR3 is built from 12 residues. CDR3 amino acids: CAWSARFNEQFF. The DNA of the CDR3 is TGTGCCTGGAGTGCCCGTTTCAATGAGCAGTTCTTC.

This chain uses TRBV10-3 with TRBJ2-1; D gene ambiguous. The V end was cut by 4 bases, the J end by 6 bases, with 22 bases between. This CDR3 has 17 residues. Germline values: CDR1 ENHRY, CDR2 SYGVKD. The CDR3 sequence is CAISAGTGRSKSNEQFF. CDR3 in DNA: TGTGCCATCAGTGCTGGCACCGGGCGATCGAAGAGCAATGAGCAGTTCTTC.

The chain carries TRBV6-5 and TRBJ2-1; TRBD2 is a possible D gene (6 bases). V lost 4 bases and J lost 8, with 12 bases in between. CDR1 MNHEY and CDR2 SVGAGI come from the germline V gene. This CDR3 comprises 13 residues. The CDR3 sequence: CASSLVRGDEQFF. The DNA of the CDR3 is TGTGCCAGCAGTTTGGTGCGGGGCGATGAGCAGTTCTTC.

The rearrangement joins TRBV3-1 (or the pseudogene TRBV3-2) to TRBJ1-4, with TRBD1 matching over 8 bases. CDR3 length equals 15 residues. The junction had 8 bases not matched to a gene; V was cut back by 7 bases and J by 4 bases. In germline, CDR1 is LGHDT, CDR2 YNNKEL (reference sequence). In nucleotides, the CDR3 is TGTGCCAGCACCACAGGGGGGCAGGTTAATGAAAAACTGTTTTTT. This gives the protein CASTTGGQVNEKLFF.

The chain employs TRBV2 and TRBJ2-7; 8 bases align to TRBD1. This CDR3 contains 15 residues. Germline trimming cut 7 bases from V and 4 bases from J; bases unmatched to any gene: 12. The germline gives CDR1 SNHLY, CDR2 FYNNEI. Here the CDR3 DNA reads TGTGCCAGCAATCAAAGGGTGGGACAGGTATACGAGCAGTACTTC. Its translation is CASNQRVGQVYEQYF.

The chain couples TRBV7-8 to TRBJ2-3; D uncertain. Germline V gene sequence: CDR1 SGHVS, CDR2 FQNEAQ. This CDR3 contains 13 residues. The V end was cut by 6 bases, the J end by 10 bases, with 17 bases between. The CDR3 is CASRRRTESSQYF. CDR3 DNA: TGTGCCAGCAGACGCCGGACGGAAAGCTCGCAGTATTTT. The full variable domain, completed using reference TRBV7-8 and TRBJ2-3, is GAGVSQSPRYKVAKRGQDVALRCDPISGHVSLFWYQQALGQGPEFLTYFQNEAQLDKSGLPSDRFFAERPEGSVSTLKIQRTQQEDSAVYLCASRRRTESSQYFGPGTRLTVL.

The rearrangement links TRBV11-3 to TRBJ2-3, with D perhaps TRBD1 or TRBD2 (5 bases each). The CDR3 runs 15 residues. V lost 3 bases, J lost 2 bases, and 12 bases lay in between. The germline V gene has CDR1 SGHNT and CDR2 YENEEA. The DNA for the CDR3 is TGTGCCAGCAGCTTCTCGACAGACTACACAGATACGCAGTATTTT. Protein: CASSFSTDYTDTQYF.

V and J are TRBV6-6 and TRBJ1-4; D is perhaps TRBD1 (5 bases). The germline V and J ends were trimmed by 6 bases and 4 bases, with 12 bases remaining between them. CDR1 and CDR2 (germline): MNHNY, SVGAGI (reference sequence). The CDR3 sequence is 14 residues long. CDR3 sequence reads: CASRPRGDNEKLFF. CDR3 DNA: TGTGCCAGCAGGCCCCGGGGGGATAATGAAAAACTGTTTTTT.

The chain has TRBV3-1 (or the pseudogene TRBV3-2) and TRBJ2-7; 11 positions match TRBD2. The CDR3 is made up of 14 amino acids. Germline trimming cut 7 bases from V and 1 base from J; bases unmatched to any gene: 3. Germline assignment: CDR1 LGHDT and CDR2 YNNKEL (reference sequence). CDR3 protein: CASTGTSGSYEQYF. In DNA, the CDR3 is TGTGCCAGCACAGGGACTAGCGGATCCTACGAGCAGTACTTC.

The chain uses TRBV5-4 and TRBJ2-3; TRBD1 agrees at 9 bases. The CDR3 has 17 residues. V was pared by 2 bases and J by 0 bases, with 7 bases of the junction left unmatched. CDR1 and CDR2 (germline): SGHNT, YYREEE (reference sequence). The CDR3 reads CASSLQGARPSTDTQYF. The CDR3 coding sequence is TGTGCCAGCAGCTTACAGGGGGCCCGACCTAGCACAGATACGCAGTATTTT.

Written as DNA, the CDR3 is TGTGCCAGCTCACCTCAACCCGGGACTGCTGGTTCCAGCATATATTTT. As protein: CASSPQPGTAGSSIYF. This chain joins TRBV18 and TRBJ1-3; weak D call: TRBD1 (5 bases). This CDR3 region has 16 residues. Germline CDR1 reads KGHSH; CDR2 reads LQKENI. V was pared by 3 bases and J by 12 bases, with 24 bases between.

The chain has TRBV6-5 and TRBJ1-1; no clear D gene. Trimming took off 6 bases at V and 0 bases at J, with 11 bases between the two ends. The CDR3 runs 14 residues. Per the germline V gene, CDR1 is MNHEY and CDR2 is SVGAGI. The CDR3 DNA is TGTGCCAGCAGCTCCTTCGGAGTGAACACTGAAGCTTTCTTT. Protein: CASSSFGVNTEAFF.

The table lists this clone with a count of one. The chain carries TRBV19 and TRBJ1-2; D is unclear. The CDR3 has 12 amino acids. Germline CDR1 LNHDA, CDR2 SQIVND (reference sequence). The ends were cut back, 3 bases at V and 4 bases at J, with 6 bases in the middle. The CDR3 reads CASSIGPYGYTF. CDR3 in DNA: TGTGCCAGTAGTATCGGCCCCTATGGCTACACCTTC.

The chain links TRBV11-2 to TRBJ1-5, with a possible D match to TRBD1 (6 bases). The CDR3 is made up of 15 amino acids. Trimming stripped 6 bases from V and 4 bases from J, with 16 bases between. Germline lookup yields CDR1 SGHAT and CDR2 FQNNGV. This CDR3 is CASRDSTQGNQPQHF. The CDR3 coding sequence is TGTGCCAGCAGAGACTCCACGCAGGGGAATCAGCCCCAGCATTTT.

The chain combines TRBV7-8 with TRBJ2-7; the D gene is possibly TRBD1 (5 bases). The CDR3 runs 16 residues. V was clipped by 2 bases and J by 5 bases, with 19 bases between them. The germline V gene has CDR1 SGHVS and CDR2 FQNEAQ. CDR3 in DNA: TGTGCCAGCAGCTTACTCGTAGGGGTTTGGCGGAACGAGCAGTACTTC. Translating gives CASSLLVGVWRNEQYF.

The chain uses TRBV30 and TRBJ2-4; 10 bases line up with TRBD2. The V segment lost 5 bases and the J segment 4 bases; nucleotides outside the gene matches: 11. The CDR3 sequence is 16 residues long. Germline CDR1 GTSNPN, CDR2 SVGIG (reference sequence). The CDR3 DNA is TGTGCCTGGGCGCTTGGACTAGCGGAACAGAAAAACATTCAGTACTTC. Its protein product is CAWALGLAEQKNIQYF.

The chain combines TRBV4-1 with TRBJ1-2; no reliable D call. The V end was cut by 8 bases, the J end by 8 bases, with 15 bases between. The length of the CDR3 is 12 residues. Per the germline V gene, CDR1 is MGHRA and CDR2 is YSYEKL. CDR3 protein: CASRVPTMGYTF. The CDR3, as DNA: TGCGCCAGCCGCGTCCCAACTATGGGCTACACCTTC.

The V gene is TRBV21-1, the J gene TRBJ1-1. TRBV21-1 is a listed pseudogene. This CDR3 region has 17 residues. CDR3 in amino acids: CASSKHVSRDQNTEAFF. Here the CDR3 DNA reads TGTGCCAGCAGCAAACATGTATCTAGGGACCAGAACACTGAAGCTTTCTTT.

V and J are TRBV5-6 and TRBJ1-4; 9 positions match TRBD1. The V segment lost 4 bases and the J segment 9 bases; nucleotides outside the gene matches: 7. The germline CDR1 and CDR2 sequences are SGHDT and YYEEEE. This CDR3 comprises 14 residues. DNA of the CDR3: TGTGCCAGCAGCCCGGGGACAGGGCCTCAAAAACTGTTTTTT. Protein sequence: CASSPGTGPQKLFF.

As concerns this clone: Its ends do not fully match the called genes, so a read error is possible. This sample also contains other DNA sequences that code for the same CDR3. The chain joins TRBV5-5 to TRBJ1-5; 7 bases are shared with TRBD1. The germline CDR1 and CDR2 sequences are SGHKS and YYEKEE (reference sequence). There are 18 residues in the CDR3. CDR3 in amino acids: CASSLQSIRQGINQPQHF. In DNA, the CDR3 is TGTGCCAGCAGCTTGCAATCGATCAGACAGGGAATCAATCAGCCTCAGCATTTT.

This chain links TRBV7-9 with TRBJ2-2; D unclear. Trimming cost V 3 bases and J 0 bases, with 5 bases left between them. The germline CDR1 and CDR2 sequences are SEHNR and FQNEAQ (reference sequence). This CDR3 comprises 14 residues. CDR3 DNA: TGTGCCAGCAGCTTTGACTCGAACACCGGGGAGCTGTTTTTT. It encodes CASSFDSNTGELFF.

DNA for the CDR3: TGCGCCAGCAGCTTGGCGGGGCCCCGGGATACGCAGTATTTT. Its protein is CASSLAGPRDTQYF. The rearrangement joins TRBV5-1 to TRBJ2-3; tentatively, D is TRBD1 or TRBD2 (5 bases each). V lost 0 bases and J 6 bases, leaving 11 bases between the germline ends. CDR1 is SGHRS, CDR2 YFSETQ, per germline. This CDR3 has 14 residues.

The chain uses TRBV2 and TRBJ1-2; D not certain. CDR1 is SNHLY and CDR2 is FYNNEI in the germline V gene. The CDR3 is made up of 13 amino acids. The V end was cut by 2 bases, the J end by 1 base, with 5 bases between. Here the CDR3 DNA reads TGTGCCAGCAGTGAAATGTTTAACTATGGCTACACCTTC. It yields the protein CASSEMFNYGYTF.

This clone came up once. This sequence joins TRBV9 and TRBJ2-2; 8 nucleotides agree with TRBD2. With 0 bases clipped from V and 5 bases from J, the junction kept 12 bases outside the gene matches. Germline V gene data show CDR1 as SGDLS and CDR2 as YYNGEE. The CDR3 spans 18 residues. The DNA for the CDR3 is TGTGCCAGCAGCGTAGTATCTAGCGGGTCCTCGGGGACCGGGGAGCTGTTTTTT. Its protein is CASSVVSSGSSGTGELFF.

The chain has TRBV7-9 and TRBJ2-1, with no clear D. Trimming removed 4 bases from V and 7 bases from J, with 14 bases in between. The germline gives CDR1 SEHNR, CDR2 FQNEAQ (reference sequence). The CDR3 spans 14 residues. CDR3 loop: CASSSPDGGNEQFF. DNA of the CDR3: TGTGCCAGCAGCTCCCCCGACGGTGGAAATGAGCAGTTCTTC. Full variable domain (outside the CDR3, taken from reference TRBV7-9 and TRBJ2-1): DTGVSQNPRHKITKRGQNVTFRCDPISEHNRLYWYRQTLGQGPEFLTYFQNEAQLEKSRLLSDRFSAERPKGSFSTLEIQRTEQGDSAMYLCASSSPDGGNEQFFGPGTRLTVL.

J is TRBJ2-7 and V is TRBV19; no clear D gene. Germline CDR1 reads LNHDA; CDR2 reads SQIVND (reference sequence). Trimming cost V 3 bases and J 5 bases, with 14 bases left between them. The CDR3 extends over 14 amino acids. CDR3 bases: TGTGCCAGTAGTATGTTCGGCGATCGGGACGAGCAGTACTTC. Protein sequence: CASSMFGDRDEQYF.

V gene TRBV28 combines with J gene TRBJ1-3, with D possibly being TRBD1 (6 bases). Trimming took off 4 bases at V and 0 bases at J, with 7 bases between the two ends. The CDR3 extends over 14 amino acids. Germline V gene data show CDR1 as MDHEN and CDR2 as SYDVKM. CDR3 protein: CASSWTDSGNTIYF. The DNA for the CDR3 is TGTGCCAGCAGTTGGACAGACTCTGGAAACACCATATATTTT.

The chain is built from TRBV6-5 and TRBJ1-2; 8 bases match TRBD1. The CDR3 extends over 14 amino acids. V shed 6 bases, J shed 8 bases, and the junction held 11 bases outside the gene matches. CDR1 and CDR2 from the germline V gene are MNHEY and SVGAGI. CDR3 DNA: TGTGCCAGCAGACTACAGGGGGGGAGCAAGGGCTACACCTTC. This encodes CASRLQGGSKGYTF.

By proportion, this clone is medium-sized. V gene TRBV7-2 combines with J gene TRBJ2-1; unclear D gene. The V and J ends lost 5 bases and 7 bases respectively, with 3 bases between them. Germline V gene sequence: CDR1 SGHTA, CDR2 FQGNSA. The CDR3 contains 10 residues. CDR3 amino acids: CASSRNEQFF. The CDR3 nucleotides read TGTGCCAGCAGCAGAAATGAGCAGTTCTTC.

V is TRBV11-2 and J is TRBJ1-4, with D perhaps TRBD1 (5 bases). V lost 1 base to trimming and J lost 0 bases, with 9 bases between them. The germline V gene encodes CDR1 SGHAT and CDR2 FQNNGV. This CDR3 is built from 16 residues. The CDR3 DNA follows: TGTGCCAGCAGCTTAGGCCAGGGAGCAACTAATGAAAAACTGTTTTTT. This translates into CASSLGQGATNEKLFF.

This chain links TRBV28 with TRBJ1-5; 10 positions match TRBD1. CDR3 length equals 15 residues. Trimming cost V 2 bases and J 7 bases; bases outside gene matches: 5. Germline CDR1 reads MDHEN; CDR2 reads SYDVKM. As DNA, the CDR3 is TGTGCCAGCAGTTTAGCGGGACAGGGGAACCAGCCCCAGCATTTT. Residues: CASSLAGQGNQPQHF.

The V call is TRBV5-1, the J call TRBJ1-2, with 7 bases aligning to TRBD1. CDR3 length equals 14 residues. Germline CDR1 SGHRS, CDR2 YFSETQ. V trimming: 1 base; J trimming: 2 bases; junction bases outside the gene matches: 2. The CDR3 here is CASSLTGVNYGYTF. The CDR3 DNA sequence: TGCGCCAGCAGCTTGACAGGGGTAAACTATGGCTACACCTTC.